This T cell receptor beta chain is drawn from a study of control samples from healthy donors and cancer patients. The CDR3 has 15 residues. Trimming took off 5 bases at V and 6 bases at J, with 20 bases between the two ends. Germline CDR1 and CDR2: MDHEN and SYDVKM. TCRdb's table, derived via immunoSEQ multiplex PCR, lists solely in-frame clones and lacks some. The data contain about 140,000 clones, roughly 94% of them singletons. The J gene is TRBJ2-7, the V gene TRBV28, with D possibly being TRBD2 (7 bases). The material sequenced was blood. The sequence came from a man aged 35-49 years in good health. The chain's CDR3 is CASSLIGGREREQYF. The CDR3 DNA follows: TGTGCCAGCAGTCTTATCGGGGGGCGGGAACGCGAGCAGTACTTC.